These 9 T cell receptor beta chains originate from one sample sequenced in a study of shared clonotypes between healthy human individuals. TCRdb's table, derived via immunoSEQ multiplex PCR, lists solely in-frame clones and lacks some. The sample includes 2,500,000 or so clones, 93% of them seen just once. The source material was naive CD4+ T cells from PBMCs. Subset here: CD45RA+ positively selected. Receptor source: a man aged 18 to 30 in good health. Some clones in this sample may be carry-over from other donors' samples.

The CDR3 is CASSFYTGPYNEQFF. The CDR3 DNA sequence: TGTGCCAGCAGTTTTTATACAGGACCTTACAATGAGCAGTTCTTC. The chain carries TRBV28 and TRBJ2-1, with D possibly TRBD1 on 5 matching bases. CDR1 is MDHEN, CDR2 SYDVKM, per germline. The CDR3 totals 15 residues. V shed 3 bases and J shed 4 bases, with 13 bases lying between them.

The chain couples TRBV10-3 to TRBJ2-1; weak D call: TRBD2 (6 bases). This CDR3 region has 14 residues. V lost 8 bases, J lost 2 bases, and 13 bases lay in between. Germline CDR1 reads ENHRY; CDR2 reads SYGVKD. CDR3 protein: CAIQPGETYNEQFF. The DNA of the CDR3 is TGTGCCATCCAGCCGGGAGAGACCTACAATGAGCAGTTCTTC.

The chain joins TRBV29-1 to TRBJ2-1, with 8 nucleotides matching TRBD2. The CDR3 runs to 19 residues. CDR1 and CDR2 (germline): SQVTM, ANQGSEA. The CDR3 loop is CTHLTVAGRVRWGYNEQFF. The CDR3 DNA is TGCACCCACTTGACAGTAGCGGGAAGGGTTCGCTGGGGCTACAATGAGCAGTTCTTC.

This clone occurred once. As DNA, the CDR3 is TGTGCCTGGAGTGTAGGAGGAGATAATCAGCCCCAGCATTTT. The encoded protein is CAWSVGGDNQPQHF. The chain combines TRBV30 with TRBJ1-5; D is uncertain. Germline loops: CDR1 GTSNPN, CDR2 SVGIG (reference sequence). V was pared by 0 bases and J by 4 bases, with 10 bases between. The CDR3 covers 14 residues.

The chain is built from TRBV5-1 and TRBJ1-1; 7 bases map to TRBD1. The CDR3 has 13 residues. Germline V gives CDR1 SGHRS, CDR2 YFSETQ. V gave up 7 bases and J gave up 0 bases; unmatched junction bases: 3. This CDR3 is CASGGGLNTEAFF. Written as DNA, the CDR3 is TGCGCCAGCGGAGGGGGCTTGAACACTGAAGCTTTCTTT.

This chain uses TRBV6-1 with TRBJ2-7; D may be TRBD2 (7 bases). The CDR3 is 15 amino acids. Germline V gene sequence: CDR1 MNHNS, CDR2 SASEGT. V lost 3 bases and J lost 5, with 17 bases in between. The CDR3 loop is CASSDGGRGRHEQYF. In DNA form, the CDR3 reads TGTGCCAGCAGTGACGGCGGGCGGGGGCGCCACGAGCAGTACTTC.

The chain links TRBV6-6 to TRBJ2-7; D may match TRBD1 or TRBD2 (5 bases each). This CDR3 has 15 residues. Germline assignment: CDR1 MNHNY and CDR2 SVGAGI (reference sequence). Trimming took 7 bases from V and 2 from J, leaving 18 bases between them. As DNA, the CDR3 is TGTGCCAGCATCGCGGCCGGGACGCCTACCTACGAGCAGTACTTC. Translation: CASIAAGTPTYEQYF.

The CDR3 loop reads CASSRLVPTSTDTQYF. The CDR3 nucleotides read TGTGCCAGCAGCCGTCTAGTTCCCACTAGCACAGATACGCAGTATTTT. This chain joins TRBV11-2 and TRBJ2-3, with D hard to call. V was trimmed by 5 bases and J by 0 bases, leaving 15 bases between them. There are 16 residues in the CDR3. CDR1 and CDR2 (germline): SGHAT, FQNNGV.

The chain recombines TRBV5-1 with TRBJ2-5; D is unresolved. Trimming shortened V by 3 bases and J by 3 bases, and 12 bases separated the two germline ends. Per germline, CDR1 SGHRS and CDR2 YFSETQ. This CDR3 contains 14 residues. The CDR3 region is CASSSHTREETQYF. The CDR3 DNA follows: TGCGCCAGCAGCTCCCATACAAGGGAAGAGACCCAGTACTTC.